These 9 T cell receptor beta chains were sequenced from one sample in a study of blood T cell repertoires in COVID-19. Profiling relied on immunoSEQ multiplex PCR, and the TCRdb table lists in-frame clones only, not all of them. The sample holds 200,000 to 250,000 clones; 88% are singletons and the top ten take roughly 14%. Sequencing was done on a sample of PBMCs or T cells enriched from blood (not recorded which). These receptors came from a woman aged 50 to 65 with acute COVID-19.

This clone has only one observation. V usage is TRBV30 and J usage is TRBJ1-2, with 7 nucleotides matching TRBD1. With 0 bases clipped from V and 6 bases from J, the junction kept 4 bases outside the gene matches. CDR1 and CDR2 from the germline V gene are GTSNPN and SVGIG (reference sequence). The CDR3 contains 13 residues. The CDR3 loop is CAWSVTGADGYTF. CDR3 coding DNA: TGTGCCTGGAGTGTAACAGGGGCCGATGGCTACACCTTC. Full variable domain (missing parts from reference TRBV30 and TRBJ1-2): SQTIHQWPATLVQPVGSPLSLECTVEGTSNPNLYWYRQAAGRGLQLLFYSVGIGQISSEVPQNLSASRPQDRQFILSSKKLLLSDSGFYLCAWSVTGADGYTFGSGTRLTVV.

The J gene is TRBJ2-3, the V gene TRBV15; D may be TRBD1 (6 bases). CDR1 and CDR2 (germline): LNHNV, YYDKDF (reference sequence). CDR3 size: 16 residues. V was pared by 1 base and J by 7 bases, with 18 bases between. This CDR3 is CATSRAQGPSVYTQYF. The CDR3 nucleotides read TGTGCCACCAGCAGAGCACAGGGCCCCAGCGTTTATACGCAGTATTTT. The entire variable domain, with the rest obtained from reference TRBV15 and TRBJ2-3, is as follows: DAMVIQNPRYQVTQFGKPVTLSCSQTLNHNVMYWYQQKSSQAPKLLFHYYDKDFNNEADTPDNFQSRRPNTSFCFLDIRSPGLGDTAMYLCATSRAQGPSVYTQYFGPGTRLTVL.

The CDR3 here is CASSLRTGGNYGYTF. CDR3 coding DNA: TGTGCCAGTAGTCTTCGGACAGGGGGTAACTATGGCTACACCTTC. The chain joins TRBV19 to TRBJ1-2, with 10 bases lining up with TRBD1. Germline assignment: CDR1 LNHDA and CDR2 SQIVND (reference sequence). V shed 5 bases, J shed 1 base, and the junction held 4 bases outside the gene matches. The CDR3 extends over 15 amino acids.

The chain joins TRBV27 to TRBJ1-4; D is uncertain. The V gene lost 2 bases and the J gene lost 0 bases, with 7 bases spanning the gap. Germline loops: CDR1 MNHEY, CDR2 SMNVEV (reference sequence). This CDR3 contains 15 residues. DNA of the CDR3: TGTGCCAGCAGTTTAGGGCTTGCAACTAATGAAAAACTGTTTTTT. Its translation is CASSLGLATNEKLFF.

This clone was seen once. The chain links TRBV5-5 to TRBJ2-2, with 10 positions matching TRBD2. CDR1 is SGHKS, CDR2 YYEKEE, per germline (reference sequence). CDR3 size: 18 residues. V shed 6 bases, J shed 8 bases, and the junction held 19 bases outside the gene matches. CDR3 in amino acids: CASKATFLAGVGSGELFF. The CDR3 DNA reads TGTGCCAGCAAAGCGACCTTTCTAGCGGGAGTGGGGTCGGGGGAGCTGTTTTTT.

This clone was seen a few times. V gene TRBV11-2 combines with J gene TRBJ2-1, with TRBD2 as a possible D gene (5 bases). V lost 1 base and J lost 1, with 11 bases in between. From germline, CDR1 is SGHAT and CDR2 FQNNGV. The CDR3 runs 16 residues. CDR3 DNA: TGTGCCAGCAGCTTAGGCGGTGAGGGATCCTACAATGAGCAGTTCTTC. It translates to CASSLGGEGSYNEQFF.

This sequence joins TRBV18 and TRBJ2-2, with a tentative D call TRBD2 (7 bases). Trimming left V 3 bases short and J 4 bases short, with 12 bases between. This CDR3 is 15 amino acids long. Germline CDR1 and CDR2: KGHSH and LQKENI. This CDR3 is CASSPQAGATGELFF. DNA for the CDR3: TGTGCCAGCTCACCTCAGGCGGGGGCCACCGGGGAGCTGTTTTTT.

This clone was seen a single time. The V gene is TRBV19, the J gene TRBJ2-7; 11 bases fit TRBD2. V was pared by 4 bases and J by 2 bases, with 4 bases of the junction left unmatched. The CDR3 extends over 15 amino acids. From germline, CDR1 is LNHDA and CDR2 SQIVND (reference sequence). The CDR3, as DNA: TGTGCCAGTAGTACTGCTAGCGGGGGGACCTACGAGCAGTACTTC. It yields the protein CASSTASGGTYEQYF.

This chain links TRBV29-1 with TRBJ2-1, with TRBD2 matching 10 bases. V shed 4 bases, J shed 3 bases, and the junction held 3 bases outside the gene matches. Per germline, CDR1 SQVTM and CDR2 ANQGSEA. The CDR3 contains 14 residues. In DNA, the CDR3 is TGCAGCGTTGTAAGGACTAGCGGCTACAATGAGCAGTTCTTC. Protein product: CSVVRTSGYNEQFF.